Listed below are T cell receptor beta chains from one sample, sequenced in a study of T cells after yellow fever vaccination. TCRdb reprocessed the 5' RACE reads via MiXCR and lists one record per CDR3 protein. The profile shows 340,000 or so distinct CDR3 sequences, under 15% of them singletons. Here the sequenced sample was CD4+ T cells sorted from PBMCs, taken 15 days after the yellow fever booster vaccination. These receptors were collected from a young man who received the YFV17D yellow fever vaccine. The CDR3 runs from the conserved cysteine through the conserved F or W. A D gene is named only where the DNA matches it firmly. Size is omitted from some rows. Given values are once, few, many or a class for expanded clones.

v_gene	len	j_gene	d_gene	abundance	CDR3nt	CDR3aa
TRBV5-1	14	TRBJ2-5	TRBD1	.	TGCGCCAGCAGCCTGAGGACAGGAGAAGAGACCCAGTACTTC	CASSLRTGEETQYF
TRBV7-2	13	TRBJ2-5	.	many	TGTGCCAGCAGCTTAGCGACCCAAGAGACCCAGTACTTC	CASSLATQETQYF
TRBV4-1	15	TRBJ1-6	.	.	TGCGCCAGCAGCCAAGAGGGGGGGGCTAATTCACCCCTCCACTTT	CASSQEGGANSPLHF
TRBV5-1	13	TRBJ2-5	.	.	TGCGCCAGCAGCGAGGACGGCCAAGAGACCCAGTACTTC	CASSEDGQETQYF
TRBV20-1	10	TRBJ1-1	TRBD1	few	TGCAGTGCTAGTGAGAACAGGGGGCACTTT	CSASENRGHF
TRBV6-1	14	TRBJ1-2	.	.	TGTGCCAGCAGTCCAGGTGGCACACCCTATGGCTACACCTTC	CASSPGGTPYGYTF
TRBV4-1	15	TRBJ1-5	.	.	TGCGCCAGCAGCTCGAGGGTTTATAGCAATCAGCCCCAGCATTTT	CASSSRVYSNQPQHF
TRBV6-2/TRBV6-3	14	TRBJ2-3	TRBD2	.	TGTGCCAGCAGTTTTACGGGGGGATCAGATACGCAGTATTTT	CASSFTGGSDTQYF
TRBV7-6	20	TRBJ2-6	.	few	TGTGCCAGCAGCTCACCGACCGGGACTGAGCCTTTCTCTGGGGCCAACGTCCTGACTTTC	CASSSPTGTEPFSGANVLTF
TRBV4-3	14	TRBJ2-2	.	.	TGCGCCAGCAGCCTATCCCAATGGGCCGGGGAGCTGTTTTTT	CASSLSQWAGELFF
TRBV5-4	15	TRBJ1-1	.	.	TGTGCCAGCAGCCGGGGCCAGGAGTTGAACACTGAAGCTTTCTTT	CASSRGQELNTEAFF
TRBV11-2	13	TRBJ2-3	.	.	TGTGCCAGCAGCTTAGAACGAGCCCATACGCAGTATTTT	CASSLERAHTQYF
TRBV20-1	16	TRBJ2-1	.	.	TGCAGTGCTCGTCCACCAGGAGGGATAGTATACAATGAGCAGTTCTTC	CSARPPGGIVYNEQFF
TRBV20-1	15	TRBJ2-1	.	few	TGCAGTGCTAGAGATCCTACAGCGGCCTACAATGAGCAGTTCTTC	CSARDPTAAYNEQFF
TRBV4-3	15	TRBJ2-3	.	.	TGCGCCAGCAGCCAAGAGTTCGCAGGTACAGATACGCAGTATTTT	CASSQEFAGTDTQYF
TRBV20-1	12	TRBJ1-2	TRBD1	.	TGCAGTGCCTCGACAGGGGGCGTAGGCTACACCTTC	CSASTGGVGYTF
TRBV6-5	11	TRBJ1-2	.	.	TGTGCCAGCACCCGCGGGAGAGGCTACACCTTC	CASTRGRGYTF
TRBV20-1	16	TRBJ2-2	.	few	TGCAGTGCTAGTGGGAAAAAGGGCCGGAACACCGGGGAGCTGTTTTTT	CSASGKKGRNTGELFF
TRBV13	14	TRBJ1-1	.	.	TGTGCCAGCAGCTTAGAGGGGACACTCGCTGAAGCTTTCTTT	CASSLEGTLAEAFF
TRBV24-1	13	TRBJ1-2	.	.	TGTGCCACCAGTGAAAGGGACTTCCGAGGCTACACCTTC	CATSERDFRGYTF
TRBV4-3	15	TRBJ2-3	TRBD1	few	TGCGCCAGCAGCCAAGAGCACCAGGGGGCAGATACGCAGTATTTT	CASSQEHQGADTQYF
TRBV6-1	13	TRBJ2-5	.	many	TGTGCCAGCAGTGAATTGGGGGGCGAGACCCAGTACTTC	CASSELGGETQYF
TRBV6-1	15	TRBJ1-1	.	many	TGTGCCAGCCGCGAACCGGGAGCCCCCTCCACTGAAGCTTTCTTT	CASREPGAPSTEAFF
TRBV20-1	12	TRBJ1-4	TRBD1	.	TGCAGTGCTCGGACAGGCGGGGAAAAACTGTTTTTT	CSARTGGEKLFF
TRBV7-2	14	TRBJ1-6	.	many	TGTGCCAGCAGCTGGGTTACAGTGGATTCACCCCTCCACTTT	CASSWVTVDSPLHF
TRBV5-4	14	TRBJ1-1	.	.	TGTGCCAGCAGCCCCGGAGGGGTGGGCACTGAAGCTTTCTTT	CASSPGGVGTEAFF
TRBV25-1	15	TRBJ1-1	TRBD1	.	TGTGCCAGCAGTGACCCTCGACAGGGGAACACTGAAGCTTTCTTT	CASSDPRQGNTEAFF